This entry describes one TCR beta chain. Its specificity is not known. TCRdb reprocessed the RT-PCR reads with MiXCR, giving one entry per CDR3 protein. The sample consists of about 540,000 distinct CDR3 sequences, 12% to 15% of them appearing once. This record belongs to a study of response to subunit inactivated influenza vaccine. Whole-study findings and limits: The authors suggested that few new T cells are recruited per seasonal influenza vaccination.

The source of this sequence is a man aged 50 to 59 who received an inactivated influenza vaccine. This specimen consisted of PBMCs from blood, obtained roughly 12 days after vaccination.

The CDR3 region has the DNA TGTGCCAGCAGCCTCCTGGTGGGCTCAGCTGGGGAAGAGACCCAGTACTTC. The encoded protein is CASSLLVGSAGEETQYF. V is TRBV3-1 and J is TRBJ2-5; the D is unclear. Germline V CDR1 and CDR2: LGHDT, YNNKEL (reference sequence). V was pared by 4 bases and J by 3 bases, with 21 bases between. CDR3 length: 17 residues.